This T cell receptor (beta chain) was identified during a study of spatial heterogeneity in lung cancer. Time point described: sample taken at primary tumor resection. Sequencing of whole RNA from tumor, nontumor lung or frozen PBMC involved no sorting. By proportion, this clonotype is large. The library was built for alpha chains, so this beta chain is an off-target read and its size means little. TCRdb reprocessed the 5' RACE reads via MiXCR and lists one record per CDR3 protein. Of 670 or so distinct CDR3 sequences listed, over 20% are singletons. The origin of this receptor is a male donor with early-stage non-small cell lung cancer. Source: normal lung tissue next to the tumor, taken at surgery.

This CDR3 is CAIRGRRPGRPTGDYTDTQYF. CDR3 DNA: TGTGCCATCAGGGGGAGGCGTCCGGGACGGCCAACAGGAGATTACACAGATACGCAGTATTTT. The chain joins TRBV10-3 to TRBJ2-3; tentative D call: TRBD2 (6 bases). Germline CDR1 and CDR2: ENHRY and SYGVKD. The CDR3 has 21 amino acids. Trimming took off 6 bases at V and 2 bases at J, with 33 bases between the two ends.